The clone carrying this T cell receptor (beta chain) was picked up one time. Its matching antigen is unknown. The data belong to a study of radiotherapy plus CTLA-4 blockade in lung cancer. Background on the study: In approximately 17% of patients, objective responses were seen; 25% to 40% had disease control. Study outcomes and limitations: After radiotherapy and ipilimumab, tumor-derived clones expanded in peripheral blood. In blood, early T cell clone dynamics reportedly predicted response best, together with interferon-beta.

Sequenced by immunoSEQ multiplex PCR; TCRdb stores in-frame clones only, minus some. Of tens of thousands of clones listed, 70% to 90% are singletons. The length of the CDR3 is 15 residues. CDR1 is MRHNA and CDR2 is SNTAGT in the germline V gene. With 5 bases clipped from V and 2 bases from J, the junction kept 4 bases outside the gene matches. The sequence derives from a human donor with non-small cell lung cancer whose response to radiotherapy plus ipilimumab could not be evaluated. The J gene is TRBJ1-4, the V gene TRBV6-4; 8 bases align to TRBD1. The sequenced sample was peripheral blood, obtained from a patient treated with radiotherapy plus ipilimumab. CDR3 sequence: CASSIRQGTNEKLFF. CDR3 DNA sequence: TGTGCCAGCAGTATTCGACAGGGGACTAATGAAAAACTGTTTTTT.